This paragraph covers one T cell receptor beta chain sequence. Its antigen is not identified. The read falls 3 residues short of the CDR3 end, and the missing part is taken from the germline J gene. The assay was immunoSEQ multiplex PCR, and TCRdb's table has in-frame clones only and misses some. The table counts tens of thousands of clones; around 5.4% lies in the top ten. The CDR3 has 15 amino acids. The germline gives CDR1 LNHDA, CDR2 SQIVND (reference sequence). Trimming removed 0 bases from V and 4 bases from J, with 10 bases in between. The data were taken from a study of T cells in women clearing cervical HPV infection. Study-wide background: Case blood drawn at lesion detection; control blood after infection cleared. For cases, blood was sampled a median 149 days after lesion detection, interquartile range roughly 80 to 200 days.

Study-wide findings and caveats: Richness plus V gene abundances separated cases from controls with AUC about 0.8.

What was sequenced was blood buffy coat. This chain links TRBV19 with TRBJ2-1; weak D call: TRBD2 (6 bases). The receptor's source is a woman aged 18 to 75 with a cervical HPV16 infection that either progressed to CIN3+ or cleared (not recorded which). CDR3 amino acids: CASSIEEGPYNEQFF. CDR3 DNA, as far as it was read: TGTGCCAGTAGTATAGAGGAGGGGCCGTACAATGAG.